Shown below are 17 T cell receptor beta chains from a single sample sequenced in a study of T cell repertoires in cytomegalovirus infection. TCRdb re-called the reads through MiXCR, storing one row per CDR3 protein. The sample holds over 150,000 distinct CDR3 sequences, about 18% seen once. Input material: CD8+ T cells from PBMCs. The origin of the receptors is a human donor in good health (CMV status not recorded). Some clones in this sample may be carry-over from other donors' samples.

This clonotype turned up a few times. A much more abundant neighbour one base away suggests this may be a read error. The V gene is TRBV6-2 or TRBV6-3, the J gene TRBJ2-3; the match to TRBD2 covers 10 bases. The CDR3 extends over 14 amino acids. Per germline, CDR1 MNHEY and CDR2 SVGEGT. The DNA of the CDR3 is TGTGCCCGCAGTTACGGGACTAGCGCAGATACGCAGTATTTT. As protein: CARSYGTSADTQYF.

This clonotype showed up just a few times. The chain uses TRBV6-6 and TRBJ2-3, with 7 bases fitting TRBD2. Germline CDR1 and CDR2: MNHNY and SVGAGI (reference sequence). J lost 0 bases, V lost 6 bases, and 9 bases had no gene match. This CDR3 spans 16 amino acids. CDR3 bases: TGTGCCAGCAGCCTGGGAGCGGGGTATAGCACAGATACGCAGTATTTT. Protein sequence: CASSLGAGYSTDTQYF.

The rearrangement links TRBV20-1 to TRBJ2-1; D gene uncertain. CDR3 length: 13 residues. V was shortened by 0 bases and J by 9 bases, with 12 bases between the two germline ends. Germline CDR1 DFQATT, CDR2 SNEGSKA (reference sequence). The CDR3 spells CSARDRSLPEQFF. DNA for the CDR3: TGCAGTGCTAGAGATCGCAGTCTTCCTGAGCAGTTCTTC.

V and J are TRBV14 and TRBJ2-7; no clear D gene. Germline V gene sequence: CDR1 SGHDN, CDR2 FVKESK. Trimming cost V 0 bases and J 4 bases, with 13 bases left between them. The CDR3 sequence is 15 residues long. The chain's CDR3 is CASSQDHGSEYEQYF. For the CDR3, the DNA is TGTGCCAGCAGCCAAGATCATGGTTCCGAATACGAGCAGTACTTC.

The V and J genes are TRBV6-2 or TRBV6-3 and TRBJ1-4; 8 nucleotides line up with TRBD1. The CDR3 is made up of 17 amino acids. The V segment lost 5 bases and the J segment 5 bases; nucleotides outside the gene matches: 13. Germline V gene sequence: CDR1 MNHEY, CDR2 SVGEGT. Here the CDR3 reads CASSPDRAMRWNEKLFF. The CDR3 DNA reads as TGTGCCAGCAGTCCGGACAGGGCAATGAGGTGGAATGAAAAACTGTTTTTT.

This clonotype was seen many times. The gene calls are TRBV7-2 and TRBJ2-3, with a weak D call TRBD2 (6 bases). Germline CDR1 SGHTA, CDR2 FQGNSA. CDR3 length: 16 residues. V shed 2 bases and J shed 4 bases, with 16 bases lying between them. The CDR3 nucleotides read TGTGCCAGCAGCTTAATCGTCGCGGGGTTGGCAGATACGCAGTATTTT. Translation: CASSLIVAGLADTQYF.

This clonotype was observed a handful of times. The genes are TRBV7-6 and TRBJ2-7; D remains unclear. Looked up from germline, CDR1 is SGHVS and CDR2 is FNYEAQ. This CDR3 is built from 14 residues. V lost 1 base and J lost 5, with 12 bases in between. CDR3 in amino acids: CASSLVAGSDEQYF. CDR3 sequence (DNA): TGTGCCAGCAGCTTAGTCGCCGGGTCTGACGAGCAGTACTTC.

This clonotype was seen a single time. The rearrangement uses TRBV20-1 and TRBJ2-3; 10 bases are a match to TRBD1. This CDR3 is built from 17 residues. With V trimmed by 5 bases and J by 3 bases, 14 bases remained unmatched. CDR1 and CDR2 (germline): DFQATT, SNEGSKA (reference sequence). The CDR3 here is CSAVAGTGDLRTDTQYF. The CDR3 DNA reads TGCAGTGCTGTAGCCGGGACAGGGGACTTGAGGACAGATACGCAGTATTTT.

V usage is TRBV28 and J usage is TRBJ2-1; 11 bases are shared with TRBD1. Germline V gives CDR1 MDHEN, CDR2 SYDVKM. Trimming removed 1 base from V and 6 bases from J; junction bases left unmatched: 11. This CDR3 spans 18 amino acids. The CDR3 loop reads CASSLSPGTGGIGNEQFF. DNA of the CDR3: TGTGCCAGCAGTTTATCCCCCGGGACAGGGGGAATTGGCAATGAGCAGTTCTTC.

This chain connects TRBV15 to TRBJ1-1; TRBD1 is a possible D gene (5 bases). This CDR3 is built from 13 residues. V was shortened by 8 bases and J by 5 bases, with 15 bases between the two germline ends. Germline CDR1 and CDR2: LNHNV and YYDKDF (reference sequence). DNA of the CDR3: TGTGCCACCGGAGAGCAGGGTCGTACTGAAGCTTTCTTT. Its translation: CATGEQGRTEAFF.

This clonotype was detected only a few times. The gene calls are TRBV19 and TRBJ2-7; 7 bases match TRBD1. The J segment lost 0 bases and the V segment lost 4 bases, leaving 6 bases of the junction unmatched. Per germline, CDR1 LNHDA and CDR2 SQIVND (reference sequence). The CDR3 runs 15 residues. CDR3 amino acids: CASSSRDSTSYEQYF. In DNA form, the CDR3 reads TGTGCCAGTAGTAGCCGGGACAGTACCTCCTACGAGCAGTACTTC.

The chain uses TRBV28 and TRBJ1-5; TRBD1 is a possible D gene (5 bases). The germline gives CDR1 MDHEN, CDR2 SYDVKM. V gave up 6 bases and J gave up 3 bases, with 15 bases separating them. This CDR3 is 15 amino acids long. The CDR3 spells CASSRIDSTNQPQHF. As DNA, the CDR3 is TGTGCCAGCAGCCGAATTGACAGCACCAATCAGCCCCAGCATTTT.

V usage is TRBV12-3 or TRBV12-4 and J usage is TRBJ2-2, with D uncertain. The CDR3 covers 14 residues. V shed 2 bases and J shed 6 bases, with 10 bases lying between them. In DNA form, the CDR3 reads TGTGCCAGCAGTTTACGACTGGTCGCCGGGGAGCTGTTTTTT. Its translation is CASSLRLVAGELFF.

The rearrangement links TRBV6-2 or TRBV6-3 to TRBJ2-7; 9 nucleotides align to TRBD1. The germline V gene encodes CDR1 MNHEY and CDR2 SVGEGT. The ends lost 5 bases at V and 0 bases at J; junction bases unmatched: 5. The CDR3 spans 15 residues. This chain's CDR3 is CASSPLTGGSYEQYF. The DNA for the CDR3 is TGTGCCAGCAGTCCATTGACAGGGGGCTCCTACGAGCAGTACTTC.

This clonotype was seen a few times. J is TRBJ1-2 and V is TRBV6-5, with D maybe TRBD1 (5 bases). The CDR3 spans 13 residues. Trimming removed 11 bases at V and 7 bases at J, with 20 bases between. CDR1 and CDR2 from the germline V gene are MNHEY and SVGAGI. Written as DNA, the CDR3 is TGTGCCGTACATAGGGGCCCCGAGCGTGGCTACACCTTC. Protein sequence: CAVHRGPERGYTF.

This chain uses TRBV15 with TRBJ1-1, with a possible D match to TRBD1 (5 bases). The CDR3 is made up of 13 amino acids. The V and J ends lost 5 bases and 4 bases respectively, with 11 bases between them. Per germline, CDR1 LNHNV and CDR2 YYDKDF (reference sequence). CDR3 DNA: TGTGCCACCAGCGGAACAGGTCGCACTGAAGCTTTCTTT. Its protein is CATSGTGRTEAFF. Combining the CDR3 with reference TRBV15 and TRBJ1-1 gives the whole variable domain DAMVIQNPRYQVTQFGKPVTLSCSQTLNHNVMYWYQQKSSQAPKLLFHYYDKDFNNEADTPDNFQSRRPNTSFCFLDIRSPGLGDTAMYLCATSGTGRTEAFFGQGTRLTVV.

This clonotype has only one observation. The rearrangement joins TRBV27 to TRBJ1-1, with D possibly being TRBD1 (5 bases). V was shortened by 1 base and J by 1 base, with 10 bases between the two germline ends. The CDR3 covers 15 residues. Germline values: CDR1 MNHEY, CDR2 SMNVEV (reference sequence). The DNA for the CDR3 is TGTGCCAGCAGTTTATGGCAGGGAGGGAACACTGAAGCTTTCTTT. Translated, it gives CASSLWQGGNTEAFF.